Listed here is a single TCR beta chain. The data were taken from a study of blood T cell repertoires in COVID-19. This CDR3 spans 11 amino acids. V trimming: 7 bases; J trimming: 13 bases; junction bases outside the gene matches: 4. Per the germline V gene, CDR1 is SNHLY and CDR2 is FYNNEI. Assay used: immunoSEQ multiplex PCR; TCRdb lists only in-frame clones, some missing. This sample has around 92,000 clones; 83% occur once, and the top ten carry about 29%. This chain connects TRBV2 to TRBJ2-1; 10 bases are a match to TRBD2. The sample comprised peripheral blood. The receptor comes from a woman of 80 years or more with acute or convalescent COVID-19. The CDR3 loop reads CASTKLAGQFF. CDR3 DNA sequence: TGTGCCAGCACAAAACTAGCGGGACAGTTCTTC.